A selection of T cell receptor beta chains follows, all from one sample in a study of regulatory T cells in long-lasting Graves disease. TCRdb independently ran MiXCR on the multiplex PCR reads; one entry per CDR3 protein. Among over 500,000 distinct CDR3 sequences, less than 20% were seen once, and the ten largest hold 18%. The same specimen was also included in a second study, on T cells in Graves' hyperthyroidism and ophthalmopathy.

The starting material was peripheral blood mononuclear cells (PBMCs), obtained at new diagnosis, from a patient treated with antithyroid drugs. The receptors derive from a woman aged 30 to 39 with Graves disease. Both conserved end residues are part of each CDR3. The D gene is left open where the match is weak. Size values are once, few and many counts, or a class for expanded clones, and some rows have none.

D	J	size	V	DNA	CDR3
-	TRBJ2-1	many	TRBV5-1	TGCGCCAGCAGCGGCGAGACCGATTCCTACAATGAGCAGTTCTTC	CASSGETDSYNEQFF
-	TRBJ1-5	many	TRBV28	TGTGCCAGCAGCCCCCAGCAGGGGCTGAGCAATCAGCCCCAGCATTTT	CASSPQQGLSNQPQHF
TRBD2	TRBJ2-1	few	TRBV7-9	TGTGCCAGCAGCCCCTCCGGGCTAGCGGGGAGCTCCTACAATGAGCAGTTCTTC	CASSPSGLAGSSYNEQFF
-	TRBJ1-6	many	TRBV28	TGTGCCAGCAGTTTGGAGGGCCCGGGAGATTCACCCCTCCACTTT	CASSLEGPGDSPLHF
-	TRBJ1-1	many	TRBV7-6	TGTGCCAGCAGCTTCGGAAGGGGCCAAAACACTGAAGCTTTCTTT	CASSFGRGQNTEAFF
TRBD1	TRBJ2-7	many	TRBV28	TGTGCCAGCAGTTTGTATGGAGGGACAGGGTCCCCCTACGAGCAGTACTTC	CASSLYGGTGSPYEQYF
-	TRBJ2-1	many	TRBV7-2	TGTGCCAGCAGCTTAGCGCAGGCAGGGCGAACCTACGGGAGCTACAATGAGCAGTTCTTC	CASSLAQAGRTYGSYNEQFF
-	TRBJ2-7	many	TRBV11-2	TGTGCCAGCAGCCCCTCGGGGGTCGGGCTCTTCTACGAGCAGTACTTC	CASSPSGVGLFYEQYF
-	TRBJ1-2	few	TRBV28	TGTGCCAGCAGTGGTAGGGCTGGGCCCGAAGGCTATGGCTACGCCTTC	CASSGRAGPEGYGYAF
TRBD2	TRBJ2-1	many	TRBV7-3	TGTGCCAGCAGCTCAAGAACTAGCGGGAGCCTCAATGAGCAGTTCTTC	CASSSRTSGSLNEQFF
TRBD2	TRBJ2-1	few	TRBV20-1	TGCAGTGCTGATCAGGGACTAGTGTTTCATGAGCAGTTCTTC	CSADQGLVFHEQFF
TRBD2	TRBJ2-3	few	TRBV28	TGTGCCAGCAGTTTGGGGACTAGAGGGGCAGATACGCAGTATTTT	CASSLGTRGADTQYF
-	TRBJ2-7	-	TRBV20-1	TGCAGTACCGAACCATATTCAGGTGACGAGCAGTACTTC	CSTEPYSGDEQYF
-	TRBJ2-6	few	TRBV27	TGTGCCAGCAGAACCGGGGCAATCAGCTCTGGGGCCAACGTCCTGACTTTC	CASRTGAISSGANVLTF
-	TRBJ2-5	many	TRBV28	TGTGCCAGCATCAAGCGGGAGACCCAGTACTTC	CASIKRETQYF
-	TRBJ1-5	many	TRBV10-3	TGTGCCATCAGTATGATGGGGAGCAATCAGCCCCAGCATTTT	CAISMMGSNQPQHF
-	TRBJ1-2	-	TRBV19	TGTGCCAGTAGTATCGAGTCAGGGGCCTTCTACACCTTC	CASSIESGAFYTF
-	TRBJ2-1	-	TRBV12-3/TRBV12-4	TGTGCCAGCAGTTTAGCAAGGAACTCCTACAATGAGCAGTTCTTC	CASSLARNSYNEQFF
-	TRBJ1-2	many	TRBV11-2	TGTGCCAGCAGCTTGGGCAGGGGATTTGGCTACACCTTC	CASSLGRGFGYTF
TRBD1	TRBJ1-5	many	TRBV20-1	TGCAGTGCTAGGCCGACAGGGGATTGGCGCAATCAGCCCCAGCATTTT	CSARPTGDWRNQPQHF
TRBD1	TRBJ2-5	many	TRBV7-8	TGTGCCAGCAGCCATCCCGGGACAGGGGATCAAGAGACCCAGTACTTC	CASSHPGTGDQETQYF
TRBD1	TRBJ2-4	-	TRBV28	TGTGCCAGCAGTCATCGTACAGGGGTCAAAAACATTCAGTACTTC	CASSHRTGVKNIQYF
-	TRBJ1-1	-	TRBV20-1	TGCAGTGCAAAACCGGGCCCAGCTGAAGCTTTCTTT	CSAKPGPAEAFF
TRBD2	TRBJ2-3	few	TRBV6-1	TGTGCCAGCAGCCGGACCGGGACTAGTACCACAGATACGCAGTATTTT	CASSRTGTSTTDTQYF
-	TRBJ1-6	many	TRBV12-3/TRBV12-4	TGTGCCAGCACAGTGACAGTTAATTCACCCCTCCACTTT	CASTVTVNSPLHF
-	TRBJ2-2	-	TRBV4-2	TGTGCCAGCAGCCCCTCCGGCCCCCTCAACACCGGGGAGCTGTTTTTT	CASSPSGPLNTGELFF
-	TRBJ2-7	-	TRBV30	TGTGCCTGGAGTGGTGGGTTGGACTACGAGCAGTACTTC	CAWSGGLDYEQYF
TRBD2	TRBJ2-7	-	TRBV7-4	TGTGCCAGCAGCTTAGCTTGGGTAGCGGGGAACGAGCAGTACTTC	CASSLAWVAGNEQYF
-	TRBJ1-4	few	TRBV20-1	TGCAGTGCTAGAACTAAAACTAATGAAAAACTGTTTTTT	CSARTKTNEKLFF
TRBD1	TRBJ1-6	many	TRBV2	TGTGCCAGCACCGAAGTCACAGGGGGGGATTCACCCCTCCACTTT	CASTEVTGGDSPLHF
TRBD1	TRBJ2-1	many	TRBV15	TGTGCCACCAGCAAAGGACAGGGGGCGTTATACAATGAGCAGTTCTTC	CATSKGQGALYNEQFF
-	TRBJ2-5	-	TRBV12-3/TRBV12-4	TGTGCCAGCAGTTTAATCGGTAACAGGGATGAGACCCAGTACTTC	CASSLIGNRDETQYF
-	TRBJ2-3	many	TRBV5-1	TGCGCCAGCAGCTTACAGCCTGAAGATACGCAGTATTTT	CASSLQPEDTQYF
-	TRBJ2-1	few	TRBV19	TGTGCCAGTAGTTTGACTACGGCTGAGCAGTTCTTC	CASSLTTAEQFF
-	TRBJ1-5	-	TRBV7-8	TGTGCCAGCAGCTTAGTTTTAACAGAGCGAAATCAGCCCCAGCATTTT	CASSLVLTERNQPQHF
TRBD1	TRBJ1-5	many	TRBV28	TGTGCCAGCAAAACAGGGGGCAATCAGCCCCAGCATTTT	CASKTGGNQPQHF
TRBD1	TRBJ1-2	-	TRBV20-1	TGCAGTGCAATATACAGGGGGAATAACTATGGCTACACCTTC	CSAIYRGNNYGYTF
-	TRBJ1-4	few	TRBV19	TGTGCCAGTAGCCCCAAGGAAAAACTGTTTTTT	CASSPKEKLFF
-	TRBJ2-5	-	TRBV11-2	TGTGCCAGCAGCTTCAGGCCCGAGGCCCAGTACTTC	CASSFRPEAQYF
-	TRBJ2-7	many	TRBV2	TGTGCCAGCAGTGAAGTCTTTTACGAGCAGTACTTC	CASSEVFYEQYF
-	TRBJ2-3	many	TRBV11-1	TGTGCCAGCAGCCTGGCAGGGCCCTACACAGATACGCAGTATTTT	CASSLAGPYTDTQYF
TRBD1	TRBJ2-3	-	TRBV5-4	TGTGCCAGCAGCGAGAAGACAGGGGAAGATACGCAGTATTTT	CASSEKTGEDTQYF
-	TRBJ2-1	many	TRBV28	TGTGCCAGCAGTTGGGGCGGTGAGCAGTTCTTC	CASSWGGEQFF
TRBD1	TRBJ1-5	many	TRBV10-3	TGTGCCATCAGTCCGGGACAGGGAGGTCAGCCCCAGCATTTT	CAISPGQGGQPQHF
-	TRBJ2-2	-	TRBV6-1	TGTGCCAGCAGTGAAGGCCAGGGAGGCACCGGGGAGCTGTTTTTT	CASSEGQGGTGELFF
-	TRBJ2-1	-	TRBV7-9	TGTGCCAGCAGCGTGGACACGAGCTCCTACAATGAGCAGTTCTTC	CASSVDTSSYNEQFF
-	TRBJ2-3	few	TRBV20-1	TGCAGTGCTAGAGATATTTGGGGCATGAACACAGATACGCAGTATTTT	CSARDIWGMNTDTQYF
-	TRBJ2-7	-	TRBV15	TGTGCCACCAGCAGAAGCACCGACCGGGTGTGGGAGCAGTACTTC	CATSRSTDRVWEQYF
-	TRBJ2-7	few	TRBV6-1	TGTGCCAGCTGTGATGAGCCAGGACCTTACGAGCAGTACTTC	CASCDEPGPYEQYF
-	TRBJ1-4	many	TRBV2	TGTGCCAGCAGTTTCTTCACCAGGACCAGCGAAAAACTGTTTTTT	CASSFFTRTSEKLFF
-	TRBJ1-5	many	TRBV12-3/TRBV12-4	TGTGCCAGCAGCAAAAGCCCGACGAAGCATCAGCCCCAGCATTTT	CASSKSPTKHQPQHF
-	TRBJ2-3	many	TRBV28	TGTGCCAGCAGTCCAATGACAGGAAGCACAGATACGCAGTATTTT	CASSPMTGSTDTQYF
TRBD1	TRBJ1-6	once	TRBV29-1	TGCAGCGTTTACGGGACAGAAGATAATTCACCCCTCCACTTT	CSVYGTEDNSPLHF
-	TRBJ1-2	-	TRBV6-9	TGTGCCAGCAGTTACAGGAATGAGTATGGCTACACCTTC	CASSYRNEYGYTF